Below, 6 T cell receptor beta chains from the same sample are listed, as sequenced in a study of preoperative IRX-2 immunotherapy in early breast cancer. Data came from immunoSEQ multiplex PCR; TCRdb stores just in-frame clones and leaves some out. Altogether around 30,000 clones are present, roughly 80% being singletons, with the ten largest covering about 2.4%. Treatment of the sample: preoperative locoregional IRX-2 cytokine immunotherapy. The source material was lymph node tissue, sampled before IRX-2 immunotherapy. These TCRs come from a human donor with breast cancer.

The gene calls are TRBV5-1 and TRBJ2-5; the match to TRBD2 covers 14 bases. Trimming cost V 2 bases and J 3 bases; bases outside gene matches: 3. The CDR3 extends over 16 amino acids. Germline CDR1 is SGHRS and CDR2 is YFSETQ. In DNA, the CDR3 is TGCGCCAGCAGCTTCGGGACTAGCGGGGGAGAAGAGACCCAGTACTTC. It translates to CASSFGTSGGEETQYF.

This sequence joins TRBV7-6 and TRBJ1-5; D call uncertain. CDR1 and CDR2 (germline): SGHVS, FNYEAQ. Trimming took 3 bases from V and 2 from J, leaving 14 bases between them. The CDR3 has 16 residues. CDR3 loop: CASSFFQLGGNQPQHF. CDR3 nucleotide sequence: TGTGCCAGCAGCTTTTTCCAACTTGGAGGCAATCAGCCCCAGCATTTT.

The chain joins TRBV11-3 to TRBJ2-1; 7 bases line up with TRBD2. From germline, CDR1 is SGHNT and CDR2 YENEEA. The CDR3 has 16 residues. Trimming at V came to 1 base and at J to 12 bases, leaving 15 bases not matched to a gene. CDR3 region: CASSLGGGAQTSRQFF. The DNA of the CDR3 is TGTGCCAGCAGCTTAGGCGGGGGAGCACAAACCAGTCGGCAGTTCTTC.

The rearrangement uses TRBV11-3 and TRBJ2-5, with 8 bases identical to TRBD2. This CDR3 is 16 amino acids long. CDR1 is SGHNT and CDR2 is YENEEA in the germline V gene. V dropped 5 bases and J dropped 3; count of bases not matched to a gene: 11. The CDR3 DNA reads as TGTGCCAGCAGCCCTGGGGGTAGCGGGGCCAAAGAGACCCAGTACTTC. This gives the protein CASSPGGSGAKETQYF.

This chain links TRBV5-1 with TRBJ1-1, with no clear D. This CDR3 comprises 16 residues. Germline lookup yields CDR1 SGHRS and CDR2 YFSETQ. With 5 bases removed from V and 1 base from J, the gap between germline ends came to 18 bases. CDR3 protein: CASRTAVRYSNTEAFF. DNA of the CDR3: TGCGCCAGCAGGACTGCCGTGCGGTATTCGAACACTGAAGCTTTCTTT.

The J gene is TRBJ2-4, the V gene TRBV6-8, with unresolved D. The CDR3 is 14 residues long. The germline V and J ends were trimmed by 6 bases and 9 bases, with 18 bases remaining between them. CDR1 MNHGY and CDR2 SAAAGT come from the germline V gene. In nucleotides, the CDR3 is TGTGCCAGCAGCCGCAAGTTGGGCCATAGCATTCAGTACTTC. Translated: CASSRKLGHSIQYF.